This T cell receptor (beta chain) was captured in a study of blood T cell repertoires in COVID-19. In the study overall: Acute and convalescent COVID-19 specimens originated in the United States, Italy and Spain.

Cohort placement rested on clinical history that participants reported themselves. As handled by the study authors: Estimated nucleated cell counts came from reference gene primer amplification. Profiling relied on immunoSEQ multiplex PCR, and the TCRdb table lists in-frame clones only, not all of them. D and trimming come from the DNA, and the V and J calls and clone size come from that table. The table has approximately 340,000 clones, about nine tenths seen once. Germline V gene lookup returns CDR1 SNHLY and CDR2 FYNNEI. The CDR3 runs to 12 residues. V was trimmed by 7 bases and J by 5 bases, leaving 9 bases between them.

The TCR was taken from a woman between 35 and 50 years old who had been exposed to COVID-19. Sequencing used PBMCs or T cells enriched from blood (not recorded which). This chain connects TRBV2 to TRBJ1-5; possible D gene TRBD1, 5 bases. The CDR3 here is CASTSGDQPQHF. The DNA of the CDR3 is TGTGCCAGCACCTCGGGGGATCAGCCCCAGCATTTT.